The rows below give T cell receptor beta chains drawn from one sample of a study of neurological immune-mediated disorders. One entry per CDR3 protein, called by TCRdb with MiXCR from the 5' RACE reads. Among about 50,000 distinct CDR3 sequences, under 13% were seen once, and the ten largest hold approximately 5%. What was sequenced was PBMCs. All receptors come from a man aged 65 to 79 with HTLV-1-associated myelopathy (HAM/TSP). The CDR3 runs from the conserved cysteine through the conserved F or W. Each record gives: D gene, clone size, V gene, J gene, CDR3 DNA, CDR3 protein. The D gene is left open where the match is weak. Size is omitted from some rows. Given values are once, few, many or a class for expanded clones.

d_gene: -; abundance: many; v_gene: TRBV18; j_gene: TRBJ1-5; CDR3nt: TGTGCCAGCTCACCGTGGACAGAGAATCAGCCCCAGCATTTT; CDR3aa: CASSPWTENQPQHF
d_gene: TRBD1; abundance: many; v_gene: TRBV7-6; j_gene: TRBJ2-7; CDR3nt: TGTGCCAGCAGCTTAGGGGGACAGGGGGCTTACGAGCAGTACTTC; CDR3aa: CASSLGGQGAYEQYF
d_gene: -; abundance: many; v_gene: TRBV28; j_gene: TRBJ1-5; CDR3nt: TGTGCCAGCTACGGGTTTTCTTCCCCCCAGCATTTT; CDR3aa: CASYGFSSPQHF
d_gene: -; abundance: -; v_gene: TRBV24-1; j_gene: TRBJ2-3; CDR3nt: TGTGCCACATCAGCGGACATAGATACGCAGTATTTT; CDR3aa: CATSADIDTQYF
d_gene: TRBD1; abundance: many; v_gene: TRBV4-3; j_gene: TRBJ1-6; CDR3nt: TGCGCCAGCAGCCAACAACCGGGACAGGGATTTAGCTCCTATAATTCACCCCTCCACTTT; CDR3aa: CASSQQPGQGFSSYNSPLHF
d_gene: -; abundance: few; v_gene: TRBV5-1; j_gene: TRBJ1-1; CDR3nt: TGCGCCAGCAGCTTATTCGCCCCGGGGGACACTGAAGCTTTCTTT; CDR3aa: CASSLFAPGDTEAFF
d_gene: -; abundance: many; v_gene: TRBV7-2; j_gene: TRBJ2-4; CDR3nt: TGTGCCAGCAGACGCGGACTGGGGGGCATTCAGTACTTC; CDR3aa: CASRRGLGGIQYF
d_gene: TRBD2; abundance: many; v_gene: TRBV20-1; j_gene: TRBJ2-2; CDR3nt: TGCAGTGCGCGATCCACGGGGGGAAACACCGGGGAGCTGTTTTTT; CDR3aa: CSARSTGGNTGELFF
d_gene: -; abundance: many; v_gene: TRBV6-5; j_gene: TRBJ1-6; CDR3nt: TGTGCCAGCAGTTACCGGGCCCCGGGTTCACCCCTCCACTTT; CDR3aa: CASSYRAPGSPLHF
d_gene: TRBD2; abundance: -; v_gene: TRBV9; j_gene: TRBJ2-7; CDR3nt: TGTGCCAGCAGCGCCGGGACTAGGGACTACGAGCAGTACTTC; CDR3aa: CASSAGTRDYEQYF
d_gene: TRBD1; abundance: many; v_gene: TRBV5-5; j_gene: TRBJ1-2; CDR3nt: TGTGCCAGCAGCGCACAGGGGTTAAGAAATGGCTACACCTTC; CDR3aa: CASSAQGLRNGYTF
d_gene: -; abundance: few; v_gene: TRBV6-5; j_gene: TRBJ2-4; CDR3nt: TGTGCCAGCAGCCGGGACGGAAACATTCAGTACTTC; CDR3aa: CASSRDGNIQYF